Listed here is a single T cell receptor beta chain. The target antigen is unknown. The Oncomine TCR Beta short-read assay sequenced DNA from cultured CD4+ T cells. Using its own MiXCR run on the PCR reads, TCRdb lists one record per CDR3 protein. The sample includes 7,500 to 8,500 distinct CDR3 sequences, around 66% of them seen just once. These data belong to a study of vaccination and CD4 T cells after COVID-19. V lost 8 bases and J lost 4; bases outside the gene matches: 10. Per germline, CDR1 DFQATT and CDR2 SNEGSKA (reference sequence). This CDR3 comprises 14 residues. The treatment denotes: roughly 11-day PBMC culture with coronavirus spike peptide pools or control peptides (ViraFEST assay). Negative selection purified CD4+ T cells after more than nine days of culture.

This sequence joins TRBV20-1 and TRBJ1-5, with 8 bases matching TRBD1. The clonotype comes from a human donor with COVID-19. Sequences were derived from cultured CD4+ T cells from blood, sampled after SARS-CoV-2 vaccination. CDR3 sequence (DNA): TGCAGTACTCTCCTCGGGACAGGAAATCAGCCCCAGCATTTT. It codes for CSTLLGTGNQPQHF.